This T cell receptor (beta chain) stems from a study of brain T cells in children with intractable seizures. Study outcomes and limitations: Viral specificity was inferred only from CDR3 similarity; HCMV serostatus was unknown. Pre-surgery blood may have been undersampled, hiding some clones.

J gave up 10 bases and V 4 bases, and 15 bases lay outside the gene matches. CDR3 length: 15 residues. The germline V gene has CDR1 GTSNPN and CDR2 SVGIG (reference sequence). Time point defined: blood from clinic visit 5 months post-surgery; TSC patient then seizure free. As to this clone: No antigen is known for it.

Repertoires were generated with immunoSEQ multiplex PCR, while TCRdb's copy carries only in-frame clones and drops some. The profile covers 300,000 to 400,000 clones, with 93% appearing a single time and roughly 5.7% taken by the ten largest. The chain employs TRBV30 and TRBJ2-1; 8 bases line up with TRBD2. This sequence was found in a boy in the first two years of life with tuberous sclerosis and intractable seizures. This material consisted of peripheral blood, taken about 5 months after surgery. DNA of the CDR3: TGTGCCTGGACTTACGGTAGCGGGACGCCTGGAGAGCAGTTCTTC. This translates into CAWTYGSGTPGEQFF.